The 24 T cell receptor beta chains below were found in one sample sequenced in a study of early T cells in non-severe SARS-CoV-2 infection (dated by TCRdb to the early 2020s). Libraries were constructed by 5' RACE. The sequencer was a NextSeq 500. TCRdb trimmed the raw reads at Q25, called clones with MiXCR and kept productive beta chains. Each entry is one CDR3 protein sequence, shown with its most common DNA and genes. Present in this sample are more than 30,000 distinct CDR3 sequences, roughly 6.2% of which were seen just once. The ten largest clones capture approximately 24% of the sample. The sequencing sample was made of whole blood. The receptors here all came from an adult who was a healthcare worker with PCR-confirmed SARS-CoV-2 infection or an uninfected control (not recorded which).

This clonotype was counted at least ten times. The V and J genes are TRBV6-6 and TRBJ1-1; perhaps TRBD1 as D (6 bases). Trimming cost V 2 bases and J 6 bases, with 13 bases left between them. CDR3 length equals 14 residues. Germline CDR1 is MNHNY and CDR2 is SVGAGI (reference sequence). CDR3 loop: CASSYPGGFAEAFF. The CDR3 DNA sequence: TGTGCCAGCAGTTACCCCGGGGGCTTCGCTGAAGCTTTCTTT.

In this sample, this clonotype turned up many times. The chain joins TRBV13 to TRBJ1-4, with D perhaps matching TRBD1 (6 bases). The germline gives CDR1 PRHDT, CDR2 FYEKMQ (reference sequence). The length of the CDR3 is 15 residues. Trimming cost V 3 bases and J 4 bases, with 12 bases left between them. The CDR3 bases are TGTGCCAGCAGCTTCTGGGGGGGCCGTAATGAAAAACTGTTTTTT. Residues: CASSFWGGRNEKLFF.

This clonotype was recorded many times. The rearrangement joins TRBV30 to TRBJ1-4; a weak D match, TRBD1 (5 bases). CDR3 size: 15 residues. The V end lost 2 bases, the J end lost 3 bases, and 13 bases lay between the germline ends. Germline V gene lookup returns CDR1 GTSNPN and CDR2 SVGIG (reference sequence). Here the CDR3 reads CAWSTSKGSNEKLFF. CDR3 coding DNA: TGTGCCTGGAGTACCTCGAAGGGGTCTAATGAAAAACTGTTTTTT.

The sample holds many counts of this clonotype. The rearrangement links TRBV4-2 to TRBJ2-4, with D maybe TRBD2 (7 bases). Germline CDR1 reads LGHNA; CDR2 reads YNFKEQ. This CDR3 spans 15 amino acids. Trimming stripped 4 bases from V and 6 bases from J, with 16 bases between. CDR3 residues: CASSLAEGGGNIQYF. The CDR3, as DNA: TGTGCCAGCAGCCTAGCGGAGGGAGGGGGAAACATTCAGTACTTC.

This clonotype was recorded many times. The V call is TRBV13, the J call TRBJ2-1; maybe TRBD2 (6 bases). The CDR3 has 14 amino acids. The V gene's germline CDR1 is PRHDT and CDR2 FYEKMQ (reference sequence). V lost 2 bases and J lost 7, with 12 bases in between. CDR3 loop: CASSLRGSGNEQFF. The CDR3 nucleotides read TGTGCCAGCAGCTTAAGAGGTAGCGGAAATGAGCAGTTCTTC.

This clonotype was counted between two and nine times. The gene calls are TRBV5-1 and TRBJ2-5; no clear D gene. The CDR3 is made up of 15 amino acids. CDR1 SGHRS and CDR2 YFSETQ come from the germline V gene. V shed 0 bases and J shed 0 bases, with 9 bases lying between them. The chain's CDR3 is CASSLATAYQETQYF. The CDR3 DNA reads TGCGCCAGCAGCTTGGCCACGGCGTACCAAGAGACCCAGTACTTC.

This clonotype was observed many times. The V and J genes are TRBV12-5 and TRBJ2-1; 13 bases are shared with TRBD2. The germline CDR1 and CDR2 sequences are LGHNT and FRNRAP. J lost 9 bases, V lost 0 bases, and 5 bases had no gene match. This CDR3 region has 16 residues. CDR3 nucleotide sequence: TGTGCTAGTGGTTTGGTACTAGCGGGAGGGCCGGGTGAGCAGTTCTTC. Its protein is CASGLVLAGGPGEQFF.

V and J are TRBV6-2 or TRBV6-3 and TRBJ2-5, with TRBD2 identical over 9 bases. CDR1 is MNHEY, CDR2 SVGEGT, per germline. The V segment lost 4 bases and the J segment 2 bases; nucleotides outside the gene matches: 5. There are 15 residues in the CDR3. CDR3: CASSLAGGAQETQYF. The CDR3 DNA reads TGTGCCAGCAGTTTGGCGGGGGGGGCGCAAGAGACCCAGTACTTC.

This clonotype showed up many times. V is TRBV11-3 and J is TRBJ2-5, with 7 bases aligning to TRBD1. The CDR3 is made up of 16 amino acids. The J segment lost 4 bases and the V segment lost 0 bases, leaving 8 bases of the junction unmatched. Per the germline V gene, CDR1 is SGHNT and CDR2 is YENEEA. This CDR3 is CASSLEMDRWGETQYF. Here the CDR3 DNA reads TGTGCCAGCAGCTTAGAAATGGACAGGTGGGGAGAGACCCAGTACTTC.

This clonotype has a count of ten or more. The chain recombines TRBV5-1 with TRBJ1-2, with a tentative D call TRBD1 (5 bases). Trimming removed 5 bases at V and 0 bases at J, with 14 bases between. Germline V gives CDR1 SGHRS, CDR2 YFSETQ. The CDR3 spans 15 residues. Written as DNA, the CDR3 is TGCGCCAGCAGAGTAACAGGTCCGTCTAACTATGGCTACACCTTC. Its translation is CASRVTGPSNYGYTF.

This clonotype was recorded many times. The chain joins TRBV4-1 to TRBJ2-6, with D possibly TRBD1 on 5 matching bases. The CDR3 extends over 17 amino acids. Germline V gene data show CDR1 as MGHRA and CDR2 as YSYEKL. V was shortened by 1 base and J by 2 bases, with 12 bases between the two germline ends. Here the CDR3 reads CASSQVPGSPGANVLTF. The CDR3 nucleotides are TGCGCCAGCAGCCAAGTTCCAGGGTCCCCTGGGGCCAACGTCCTGACTTTC.

This clonotype has a count of ten or more. This chain links TRBV7-2 with TRBJ2-5; D remains unclear. The CDR3 length is 14 residues. From germline, CDR1 is SGHTA and CDR2 FQGNSA. V gave up 0 bases and J gave up 7 bases, with 12 bases separating them. The CDR3 region is CASSLAPPAGTQYF. CDR3 nucleotides: TGTGCCAGCAGCTTAGCGCCCCCCGCAGGGACCCAGTACTTC.

This clonotype was recorded at least ten times. This chain connects TRBV3-1 to TRBJ1-1; D ambiguous. Trimming cost V 1 base and J 4 bases, with 10 bases left between them. Germline-derived CDR1 and CDR2 are LGHDT and YNNKEL (reference sequence). CDR3 size: 14 residues. The CDR3 loop is CASSQGGRGTEAFF. CDR3 in DNA: TGTGCCAGCAGCCAAGGTGGGCGAGGCACTGAAGCTTTCTTT.

V gene TRBV4-3 combines with J gene TRBJ1-1; D may be TRBD1 (6 bases). Looked up from germline, CDR1 is LGHNA and CDR2 is YSLEER. V was pared by 5 bases and J by 4 bases, with 17 bases between. The CDR3 sequence is 15 residues long. The DNA for the CDR3 is TGCGCCAGCAGCGCCTCTCCGGGACATGGCACTGAAGCTTTCTTT. Its protein product is CASSASPGHGTEAFF.

This clonotype has at least ten counts. This chain uses TRBV5-4 with TRBJ2-7, with D perhaps matching TRBD2 (5 bases). The CDR3 spans 12 residues. Trimming took 0 bases from V and 4 from J, leaving 5 bases between them. Germline V CDR1 and CDR2: SGHNT, YYREEE (reference sequence). In nucleotides, the CDR3 is TGTGCCAGCAGCTTGGGGACTTACGAGCAGTACTTC. Its translation: CASSLGTYEQYF.

This clonotype was found many times. CDR3 amino acids: CSANPSGGYNEQFF. The CDR3 bases are TGCAGTGCTAACCCTAGCGGGGGGTACAATGAGCAGTTCTTC. J is TRBJ2-1 and V is TRBV20-1; 11 nucleotides align to TRBD2. J gave up 4 bases and V 4 bases, and 3 bases lay outside the gene matches. The CDR3 covers 14 residues. From germline, CDR1 is DFQATT and CDR2 SNEGSKA (reference sequence).

The CDR3 region has the DNA TGTGCCAGCAGGGCTAGCGGGGGGACCCACGAGCAGTACTTC. Translating it yields CASRASGGTHEQYF. J is TRBJ2-7 and V is TRBV3-1, with 11 nucleotides matching TRBD2. V shed 6 bases and J 5 bases; nucleotides not matched to a gene: 6. CDR3 length equals 14 residues. The germline CDR1 and CDR2 sequences are LGHDT and YNNKEL (reference sequence).

This clonotype came up many times. The genes are TRBV12-3 or TRBV12-4 and TRBJ2-7, with D perhaps TRBD2 (5 bases). This CDR3 is 13 amino acids long. The V end lost 3 bases, the J end lost 5 bases, and 11 bases lay between the germline ends. This chain's CDR3 is CASSLGGLDEQYF. The CDR3 DNA sequence: TGTGCCAGCAGTTTGGGCGGGTTGGACGAGCAGTACTTC.

This clonotype was detected ten times or more. The CDR3, as DNA: TGCGCCAGCAGCTTGGTTCCGGGACTAGAAGGAGATACGCAGTATTTT. Encoded protein: CASSLVPGLEGDTQYF. The chain carries TRBV5-1 and TRBJ2-3, with TRBD2 matching 8 bases. The CDR3 length is 16 residues. V was clipped by 0 bases and J by 5 bases; unmatched bases: 8. Germline V gene data show CDR1 as SGHRS and CDR2 as YFSETQ. Variable domain in full (rest from reference TRBV5-1 and TRBJ2-3): KAGVTQTPRYLIKTRGQQVTLSCSPISGHRSVSWYQQTPGQGLQFLFEYFSETQRNKGNFPGRFSGRQFSNSRSEMNVSTLELGDSALYLCASSLVPGLEGDTQYFGPGTRLTVL.

J is TRBJ1-5 and V is TRBV20-1; 8 nucleotides line up with TRBD1. The CDR3 runs 17 residues. Unmatched junction bases numbered 7, after V lost 0 bases and J lost 0 bases. From germline, CDR1 is DFQATT and CDR2 SNEGSKA (reference sequence). CDR3 nucleotide sequence: TGCAGTGCTAGAGACACAGGGGGGGGAAATAGCAATCAGCCCCAGCATTTT. As protein: CSARDTGGGNSNQPQHF.

In this sample, this clonotype turned up a few times. In DNA, the CDR3 is TGTGCCAGCAGCTTGGCGACATTGGTAAATGAAAAACTGTTTTTT. This sequence encodes CASSLATLVNEKLFF. The V and J genes are TRBV5-5 and TRBJ1-4; no firm D call. CDR1 and CDR2 (germline): SGHKS, YYEKEE (reference sequence). The CDR3 totals 15 residues. V lost 0 bases and J 5 bases, leaving 11 bases between the germline ends.

This clonotype was counted many times. The V gene is TRBV11-3, the J gene TRBJ1-1; D is perhaps TRBD1 (5 bases). V was clipped by 2 bases and J by 4 bases, with 14 bases between them. CDR3 length: 15 amino acids. CDR1 is SGHNT and CDR2 is YENEEA in the germline V gene. The CDR3, as DNA: TGTGCCAGCAGCTTAATCGGGCTGGGGGGCACTGAAGCTTTCTTT. As protein: CASSLIGLGGTEAFF.

The rearrangement uses TRBV12-3 or TRBV12-4 and TRBJ2-1; 7 bases line up with TRBD2. This CDR3 has 13 amino acids. J gave up 6 bases and V 1 base, and 0 bases lay outside the gene matches. CDR3 in DNA: TGTGCCAGCAGTTTAGGGACTAGCAATGAGCAGTTCTTC. This gives the protein CASSLGTSNEQFF.

The chain couples TRBV10-3 to TRBJ1-1, with TRBD1 as a possible D gene (5 bases). The CDR3 consists of 14 residues. From germline, CDR1 is ENHRY and CDR2 SYGVKD. V dropped 6 bases and J dropped 1 base, with 12 bases sitting between them. CDR3 in amino acids: CAISSRAANTEAFF. The CDR3 nucleotides are TGTGCCATCAGCAGCAGGGCCGCGAACACTGAAGCTTTCTTT.